These 20 T cell receptor beta chains were sequenced from one sample in a study of shared clonotypes between healthy human individuals. Some clones are missing from TCRdb's copy, which holds only in-frame ones; the method was immunoSEQ multiplex PCR. The data hold 2 million to 2.5 million clones, with approximately 90% observed a single time. Source material: naive CD4+ T cells from PBMCs. Subset given: CD45RA+ positively selected. These receptors all stem from a man aged 18 to 35 in good health. Some clones in this sample may be carry-over from other donors' samples.

The genes are TRBV5-6 and TRBJ1-5; the match to TRBD1 covers 9 bases. CDR3 size: 16 residues. Germline V lookup: CDR1 SGHDT, CDR2 YYEEEE. The junction had 6 bases not matched to a gene; V was cut back by 1 base and J by 4 bases. CDR3: CASSLLGQGKNQPQHF. CDR3 DNA sequence: TGTGCCAGCAGCTTGTTGGGACAGGGAAAAAATCAGCCCCAGCATTTT.

The DNA for the CDR3 is TGTGCCAGCAGTCCACACAGGGGGCGGGAGGCAGATACGCAGTATTTT. Its protein product is CASSPHRGREADTQYF. The chain combines TRBV27 with TRBJ2-3, with D tentatively TRBD1 (9 bases). With 5 bases removed from V and 4 bases from J, the gap between germline ends came to 19 bases. CDR3 length: 16 residues. CDR1 and CDR2 (germline): MNHEY, SMNVEV (reference sequence).

The rearrangement joins TRBV14 to TRBJ2-7; 9 nucleotides match TRBD1. V shed 3 bases, J shed 0 bases, and the junction held 9 bases outside the gene matches. The CDR3 spans 17 residues. Germline V lookup: CDR1 SGHDN, CDR2 FVKESK. CDR3 region: CASSHRTGTGSSYEQYF. CDR3 DNA: TGTGCCAGCAGCCACCGAACCGGGACAGGGAGCTCCTACGAGCAGTACTTC.

This clone was counted a few times. This chain links TRBV2 with TRBJ1-1, with TRBD1 matching over 8 bases. This CDR3 comprises 13 residues. CDR1 is SNHLY and CDR2 is FYNNEI in the germline V gene. With 6 bases clipped from V and 5 bases from J, the junction kept 5 bases outside the gene matches. CDR3 loop: CASSGQGQTEAFF. The CDR3 nucleotides read TGTGCCAGCAGCGGACAGGGTCAGACTGAAGCTTTCTTT.

This clone was found a few times. The same CDR3 arises from other DNA sequences in this sample as well. The J gene is TRBJ2-1, the V gene TRBV11-3, with TRBD2 matching over 10 bases. CDR3 length: 15 residues. Germline assignment: CDR1 SGHNT and CDR2 YENEEA. V was clipped by 1 base and J by 3 bases; unmatched bases: 0. CDR3 nucleotides: TGTGCCAGCAGCTTAGGGACTAGCGGCTACAATGAGCAGTTCTTC. Its translation is CASSLGTSGYNEQFF.

The chain combines TRBV4-3 with TRBJ1-5; tentatively, D is TRBD1 (5 bases). The germline CDR1 and CDR2 sequences are LGHNA and YSLEER. V gave up 4 bases and J gave up 5 bases, with 15 bases separating them. The CDR3 totals 15 residues. CDR3 loop: CASSRGTVKDQPQHF. In DNA, the CDR3 is TGCGCCAGCAGCCGAGGGACGGTTAAGGATCAGCCCCAGCATTTT.

The V gene is TRBV7-6, the J gene TRBJ1-5; no reliable D call. The V gene's germline CDR1 is SGHVS and CDR2 FNYEAQ. CDR3 length: 15 residues. Between the trimmed V and J ends, which lost 1 base and 8 bases, there was a span of 15 bases. The CDR3: CASSLGRWGSEPQHF. The CDR3 bases are TGTGCCAGCAGCTTAGGTCGGTGGGGATCGGAGCCCCAGCATTTT.

V and J are TRBV5-1 and TRBJ1-2; D is unresolved. Trimming took off 5 bases at V and 6 bases at J, with 17 bases between the two ends. The germline V gene encodes CDR1 SGHRS and CDR2 YFSETQ. The CDR3 covers 14 residues. The CDR3 bases are TGCGCCAGCAGTCTCTCTTTGGCTGGGGATGGCTACACCTTC. Translation gives CASSLSLAGDGYTF. Full variable domain (outside the CDR3, taken from reference TRBV5-1 and TRBJ1-2): KAGVTQTPRYLIKTRGQQVTLSCSPISGHRSVSWYQQTPGQGLQFLFEYFSETQRNKGNFPGRFSGRQFSNSRSEMNVSTLELGDSALYLCASSLSLAGDGYTFGSGTRLTVV.

The V gene is TRBV7-8, the J gene TRBJ1-4; unclear D gene. The V gene's germline CDR1 is SGHVS and CDR2 FQNEAQ. Trimming shortened V by 6 bases and J by 8 bases, and 7 bases separated the two germline ends. This CDR3 is 11 amino acids long. CDR3 coding DNA: TGTGCCAGCAGATACCGGGAAAAACTGTTTTTT. Encoded protein: CASRYREKLFF.

The chain joins TRBV28 to TRBJ2-3, with 9 bases that match TRBD2. The CDR3 has 15 amino acids. V trimming: 8 bases; J trimming: 7 bases; junction bases outside the gene matches: 13. From germline, CDR1 is MDHEN and CDR2 SYDVKM. CDR3 coding DNA: TGTGCCAGCCCCCCCCAGGGACTAGCAGTCCATACGCAGTATTTT. Protein: CASPPQGLAVHTQYF.

V is TRBV6-5 and J is TRBJ1-1; D is undetermined. Trimming left V 6 bases short and J 6 bases short, with 11 bases between. The length of the CDR3 is 12 residues. CDR1 is MNHEY, CDR2 SVGAGI, per germline. CDR3 region: CASSRRQSEAFF. The DNA for the CDR3 is TGTGCCAGCAGCCGGAGGCAGTCTGAAGCTTTCTTT.

The V gene is TRBV19, the J gene TRBJ1-1, with TRBD1 matching over 7 bases. Germline CDR1 LNHDA, CDR2 SQIVND (reference sequence). The CDR3 sequence is 14 residues long. Trimming removed 3 bases from V and 4 bases from J; junction bases left unmatched: 5. The CDR3 region has the DNA TGTGCCAGTAGTATGTTGGCAGGGGGCACTGAAGCTTTCTTT. Its protein is CASSMLAGGTEAFF.

The gene calls are TRBV29-1 and TRBJ2-1; possibly TRBD2 for D (7 bases). The CDR3 loop spans 15 amino acids. The germline CDR1 and CDR2 sequences are SQVTM and ANQGSEA. V was shortened by 4 bases and J by 0 bases, with 13 bases between the two germline ends. This CDR3 reads CSVGKGGSSYNEQFF. The CDR3 bases are TGCAGCGTTGGGAAGGGGGGGAGCTCCTACAATGAGCAGTTCTTC.

As for this clone: This specimen includes other DNA sequences encoding the same CDR3. J is TRBJ1-2 and V is TRBV6-5, with D hard to call. The length of the CDR3 is 13 residues. V lost 0 bases to trimming and J lost 8 bases, with 10 bases between them. Germline lookup yields CDR1 MNHEY and CDR2 SVGAGI. The CDR3 reads CASSYSRQGGYTF. The CDR3 region has the DNA TGTGCCAGCAGTTACTCGCGACAAGGGGGCTACACCTTC.

The V call is TRBV28, the J call TRBJ1-2, with 8 positions matching TRBD1. CDR1 and CDR2 from the germline V gene are MDHEN and SYDVKM. This CDR3 has 15 residues. The V segment lost 5 bases and the J segment 4 bases; nucleotides outside the gene matches: 9. The DNA for the CDR3 is TGTGCCAGCAGTACTCGCGACAGGGGACTCTATGGCTACACCTTC. The encoded protein is CASSTRDRGLYGYTF.

This chain joins TRBV6-1 and TRBJ2-3, with unresolved D. This CDR3 contains 13 residues. Germline V lookup: CDR1 MNHNS, CDR2 SASEGT. The germline V and J ends were trimmed by 4 bases and 6 bases, with 11 bases remaining between them. In DNA, the CDR3 is TGTGCCAGCAGTGTGTCCTCCTGGGATACGCAGTATTTT. Its translation is CASSVSSWDTQYF.

The chain couples TRBV6-1 to TRBJ2-1; tentative D call: TRBD1 (6 bases). The CDR3 is 15 residues long. CDR1 and CDR2 from the germline V gene are MNHNS and SASEGT. Trimming took off 4 bases at V and 3 bases at J, with 13 bases between the two ends. The DNA of the CDR3 is TGTGCCAGCAGTGTTCGTCAGGGGATCTACAATGAGCAGTTCTTC. Protein sequence: CASSVRQGIYNEQFF.

V and J are TRBV7-9 and TRBJ1-1, with D maybe TRBD1 (6 bases). V shed 8 bases and J shed 4 bases, with 14 bases lying between them. CDR1 and CDR2 from the germline V gene are SEHNR and FQNEAQ (reference sequence). This CDR3 is 13 amino acids long. The CDR3 DNA is TGTGCCAGCTATAACAGGGCGAGCACTGAAGCTTTCTTT. Amino acids: CASYNRASTEAFF.

This rearrangement joins TRBV30 to TRBJ2-7; a possible D gene is TRBD1 (5 bases). Trimming took off 1 base at V and 5 bases at J, with 12 bases between the two ends. The CDR3 length is 13 residues. The germline gives CDR1 GTSNPN, CDR2 SVGIG (reference sequence). The CDR3 region is CAWSGQGGNEQYF. The CDR3 DNA reads as TGTGCCTGGAGTGGGCAGGGTGGGAACGAGCAGTACTTC.

The gene calls are TRBV5-1 and TRBJ1-5, with TRBD1 identical over 7 bases. V lost 4 bases and J lost 2; bases outside the gene matches: 6. This CDR3 spans 15 amino acids. Germline V CDR1 and CDR2: SGHRS, YFSETQ. The CDR3 nucleotides are TGCGCCAGCAGCCCTACAGGGGAAGGCAATCAGCCCCAGCATTTT. Translation gives CASSPTGEGNQPQHF.